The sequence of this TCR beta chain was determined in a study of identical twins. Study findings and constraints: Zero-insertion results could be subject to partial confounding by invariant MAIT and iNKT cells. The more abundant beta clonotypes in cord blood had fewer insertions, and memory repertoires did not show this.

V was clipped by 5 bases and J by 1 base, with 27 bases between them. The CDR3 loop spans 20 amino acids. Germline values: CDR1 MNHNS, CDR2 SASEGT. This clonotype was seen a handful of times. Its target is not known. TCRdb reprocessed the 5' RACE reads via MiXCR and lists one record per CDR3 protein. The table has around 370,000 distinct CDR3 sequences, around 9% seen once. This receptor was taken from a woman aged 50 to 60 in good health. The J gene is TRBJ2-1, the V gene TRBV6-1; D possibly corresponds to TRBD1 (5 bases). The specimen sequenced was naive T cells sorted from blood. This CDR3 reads CASSTRLVRGWSESYNEQFF. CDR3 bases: TGTGCCAGCAGTACCCGGCTAGTTAGGGGTTGGTCAGAGTCCTACAATGAGCAGTTCTTC.